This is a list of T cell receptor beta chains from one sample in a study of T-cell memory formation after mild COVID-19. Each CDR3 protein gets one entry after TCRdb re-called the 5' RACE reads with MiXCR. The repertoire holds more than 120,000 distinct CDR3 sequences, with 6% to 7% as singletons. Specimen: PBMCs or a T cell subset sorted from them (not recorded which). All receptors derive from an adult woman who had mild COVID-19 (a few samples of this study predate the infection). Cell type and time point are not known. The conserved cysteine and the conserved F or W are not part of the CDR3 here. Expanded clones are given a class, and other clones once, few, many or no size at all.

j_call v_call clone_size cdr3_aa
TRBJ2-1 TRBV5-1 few ASSQGTGGSNEQF
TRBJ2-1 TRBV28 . ASSSPSGTVEQF
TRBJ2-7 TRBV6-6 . ASSLSGGGEASYEQY
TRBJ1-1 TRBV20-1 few SATEVTEAF
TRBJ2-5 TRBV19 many ASSIHGKHETQY
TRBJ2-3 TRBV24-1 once ATSGASTDTQY
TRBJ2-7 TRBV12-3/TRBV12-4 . ASGMDRVNEQY
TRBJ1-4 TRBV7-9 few ASSTNTNEKLF
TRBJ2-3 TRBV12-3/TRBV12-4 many ASSSGTSGISTDTQY
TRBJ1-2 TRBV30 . AWSGGQSSYGYT
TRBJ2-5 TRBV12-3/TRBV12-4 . ASSFGQPQETQY
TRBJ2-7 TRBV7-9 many ASSFTGYEQY
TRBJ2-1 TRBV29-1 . SVFGQGPYNEQF
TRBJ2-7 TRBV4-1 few ASSPSGETYEQY
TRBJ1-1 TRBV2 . ASSDGWKNTEAF
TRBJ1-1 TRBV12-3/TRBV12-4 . ASSGTGGFTEAF
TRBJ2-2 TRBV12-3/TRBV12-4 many ASSFRDTGELF
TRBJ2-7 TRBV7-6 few ASSFTPIGSSYEQY
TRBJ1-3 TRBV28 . ASSLGLGSGNTIY
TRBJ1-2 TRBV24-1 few ATSDTPTGTEGYT
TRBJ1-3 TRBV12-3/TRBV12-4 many ASSRDRTRD
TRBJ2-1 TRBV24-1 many ATSDSNEQF
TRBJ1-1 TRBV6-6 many ASSRNRGGGTEAF
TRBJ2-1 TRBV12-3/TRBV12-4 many ASSLALGQGSNEQF
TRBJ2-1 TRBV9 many ASSVARGRGGLNEQF
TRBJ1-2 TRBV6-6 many ASIDRDYGYT
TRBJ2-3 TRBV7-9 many ASSPSRQFDTQY
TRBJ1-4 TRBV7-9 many ASSSYRDRERKLF
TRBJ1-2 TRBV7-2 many ASRGPSNYGYT
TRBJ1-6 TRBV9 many ASSVEGGSAPPLH
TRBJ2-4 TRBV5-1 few ASSLGGSSGGNIQY
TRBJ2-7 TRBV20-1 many SAYASGGVY
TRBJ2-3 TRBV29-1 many SVGVRGDPPDTQY
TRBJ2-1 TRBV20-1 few SARDHSDEQF
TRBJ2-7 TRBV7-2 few ASSLMDGAYEQY